This TCR beta chain was retrieved from a study of PD-1 blockade in classical Hodgkin lymphoma. TCRdb's copy holds only in-frame clones and misses some; the assay was immunoSEQ multiplex PCR. The repertoire holds about 25,000 clones, with 80% to 85% as singletons. Germline V CDR1 and CDR2: SGHRS, YFSETQ. The CDR3 contains 14 residues. V was pared by 0 bases and J by 5 bases, with 11 bases between. A remark on this clone: Its antigen remains unidentified.

Time point noted: cycle 4 day 1 (C4D1), after less than 7 weeks of nivolumab. All patients experienced relapse after autologous stem cell transplantation, and brentuximab vedotin exposure was variable. CD4+ T cells were purified from thawed PBMCs by magnetic negative selection. Study-wide points: Initiation of nivolumab under 1 year after ASCT led to exclusion of patients. By C4D1, diversity of CD4+ TCRs had risen significantly, whereas that of CD8+ TCRs had not.

The source material was CD4+ T cells from blood, sampled before the fourth cycle of nivolumab. The rearrangement links TRBV5-1 to TRBJ2-5, with D unresolved. The sequence was obtained from a human donor with classical Hodgkin lymphoma. This CDR3 reads CASSLAGNRETQYF. Here the CDR3 DNA reads TGCGCCAGCAGCTTGGCCGGAAACCGGGAGACCCAGTACTTC.